The 32 T cell receptor beta chains presented below share a single source sample, sequenced in a study of control samples from healthy donors and cancer patients (dated by TCRdb to about 2020). The library came from the immunoSEQ multiplex PCR assay. The table comes from immuneACCESS by way of TCRdb, which keeps in-frame sequences with V and J called. Part of the clones is missing from these tables; in studies checked, under half for an unresolved V gene and the rest for unknown reasons. The sample table shows some 79,000 clones, and 80% to 95% are seen once. The ten largest clonotypes hold around 1.3% of the sample. Sequencing input: PBMCs. These receptors all come from a woman between 35 and 50 years old with lung cancer.

In DNA form, the CDR3 reads TGCGCCAGCGCCCGGCAGGTTGGAACTAATGAAAAACTGTTTTTT. This codes for CASARQVGTNEKLFF. The rearrangement links TRBV5-1 to TRBJ1-4; the D is unclear. This CDR3 spans 15 amino acids. V was trimmed by 7 bases and J by 1 base, leaving 14 bases between them. Germline lookup yields CDR1 SGHRS and CDR2 YFSETQ. The full variable domain, rest sourced from reference TRBV5-1 and TRBJ1-4, is KAGVTQTPRYLIKTRGQQVTLSCSPISGHRSVSWYQQTPGQGLQFLFEYFSETQRNKGNFPGRFSGRQFSNSRSEMNVSTLELGDSALYLCASARQVGTNEKLFFGSGTQLSVL.

The V gene is TRBV3-1 (or the pseudogene TRBV3-2), the J gene TRBJ2-5; TRBD2 matches at 7 bases. The CDR3 is 14 amino acids. Germline V gene data show CDR1 as LGHDT and CDR2 as YNNKEL (reference sequence). Trimming removed 1 base from V and 3 bases from J; junction bases left unmatched: 2. In nucleotides, the CDR3 is TGTGCCAGCAGCCAAGGGGCGGGGGAAGAGACCCAGTACTTC. It codes for CASSQGAGEETQYF.

The chain carries TRBV4-1 and TRBJ1-2; possibly TRBD1 for D (5 bases). The V gene lost 8 bases and the J gene lost 7 bases, with 17 bases spanning the gap. Germline-derived CDR1 and CDR2 are MGHRA and YSYEKL. The CDR3 loop spans 13 amino acids. The CDR3 reads CASGLGQGSGYTF. CDR3 sequence (DNA): TGCGCCAGCGGGCTAGGGCAGGGAAGTGGCTACACCTTC.

The J gene is TRBJ2-7, the V gene TRBV7-2; perhaps TRBD1 as D (6 bases). The CDR3 extends over 15 amino acids. V was shortened by 3 bases and J by 1 base, with 13 bases between the two germline ends. CDR1 is SGHTA, CDR2 FQGNSA, per germline. The CDR3 DNA follows: TGTGCCAGCAGCTTGAGGGGGAGACTTTCCTACGAGCAGTACTTC. It is translated as CASSLRGRLSYEQYF.

This chain connects TRBV5-1 to TRBJ1-4; a weak D match, TRBD1 (6 bases). The CDR3 runs 14 residues. In germline, CDR1 is SGHRS, CDR2 YFSETQ. Trimming removed 0 bases at V and 6 bases at J, with 9 bases between. The CDR3 coding sequence is TGCGCCAGCAGCTTGGAGGGGGGTGATGAAAAACTGTTTTTT. It encodes CASSLEGGDEKLFF.

The chain recombines TRBV19 with TRBJ2-6, with 11 bases aligning to TRBD1. The CDR3 totals 21 residues. Germline trimming cut 0 bases from V and 4 bases from J; bases unmatched to any gene: 14. Germline V gene data show CDR1 as LNHDA and CDR2 as SQIVND (reference sequence). CDR3: CASSIDPSAGQGAGGANVLTF. The CDR3 DNA sequence: TGTGCCAGTAGTATAGACCCCTCGGCTGGACAGGGGGCAGGAGGGGCCAACGTCCTGACTTTC.

This sequence joins TRBV19 and TRBJ2-5; D gene uncertain. This CDR3 is 12 amino acids long. Germline V CDR1 and CDR2: LNHDA, SQIVND (reference sequence). V was clipped by 0 bases and J by 1 base, with 0 bases between them. DNA of the CDR3: TGTGCCAGTAGTATAGACCAAGAGACCCAGTACTTC. It translates to CASSIDQETQYF.

V usage is TRBV19 and J usage is TRBJ1-5; 7 nucleotides match TRBD1. Germline CDR1 LNHDA, CDR2 SQIVND (reference sequence). J was trimmed by 0 bases and V by 8 bases; bases with no gene match: 10. This CDR3 region has 16 residues. The CDR3 loop reads CASRPATGFSNQPQHF. In DNA, the CDR3 is TGTGCCAGTCGCCCCGCGACAGGGTTTAGCAATCAGCCCCAGCATTTT.

V is TRBV5-6 and J is TRBJ1-2, with D possibly being TRBD1 (6 bases). Deletions cut 2 bases from V and 1 base from J, with 12 bases between. Germline CDR1 is SGHDT and CDR2 is YYEEEE. The CDR3 totals 15 residues. CDR3: CASSLARGLNYGYTF. The CDR3 DNA is TGTGCCAGCAGCTTAGCCAGGGGCCTTAACTATGGCTACACCTTC. The variable domain in full, with the rest retrieved from reference TRBV5-6 and TRBJ1-2, is DAGVTQSPTHLIKTRGQQVTLRCSPKSGHDTVSWYQQALGQGPQFIFQYYEEEERQRGNFPDRFSGHQFPNYSSELNVNALLLGDSALYLCASSLARGLNYGYTFGSGTRLTVV.

This clone was seen once. The J gene is TRBJ2-2, the V gene TRBV6-4, with TRBD1 matching 11 bases. CDR1 is MRHNA and CDR2 is SNTAGT in the germline V gene. The CDR3 covers 15 residues. Losses at the gene ends were 6 bases for V and 3 bases for J; bases not matched to a gene: 3. CDR3 sequence: CASSGDRGDTGELFF. The DNA for the CDR3 is TGTGCCAGCAGCGGGGACAGGGGGGACACCGGGGAGCTGTTTTTT.

This clone was seen a few times. The rearrangement links TRBV19 to TRBJ2-3; 7 bases are shared with TRBD2. CDR3 length: 15 amino acids. V dropped 1 base and J dropped 4; count of bases not matched to a gene: 5. Per the germline V gene, CDR1 is LNHDA and CDR2 is SQIVND (reference sequence). CDR3 residues: CASSIVAGASDTQYF. CDR3 nucleotide sequence: TGTGCCAGTAGTATAGTGGCGGGAGCCTCAGATACGCAGTATTTT.

V is TRBV14 and J is TRBJ1-2, with no clear D. V lost 2 bases to trimming and J lost 8 bases, with 9 bases between them. The CDR3 is made up of 12 amino acids. Germline values: CDR1 SGHDN, CDR2 FVKESK. CDR3 sequence (DNA): TGTGCCAGCAGCCAACTAATTGGGGGCTACACCTTC. Amino acids: CASSQLIGGYTF.

This sequence joins TRBV28 and TRBJ1-5, with 10 bases aligning to TRBD1. The CDR3 has 17 residues. Germline CDR1 and CDR2: MDHEN and SYDVKM. V gave up 5 bases and J gave up 3 bases; unmatched junction bases: 10. Written as DNA, the CDR3 is TGTGCCAGCAGTCCCCGAGGACAGGGGGGTATCAATCAGCCCCAGCATTTT. This encodes CASSPRGQGGINQPQHF.

The chain employs TRBV6-5 and TRBJ2-7, with D maybe TRBD1 (5 bases). Trimming left V 5 bases short and J 0 bases short, with 11 bases between. The CDR3 is made up of 14 amino acids. Germline-derived CDR1 and CDR2 are MNHEY and SVGAGI. The CDR3 region has the DNA TGTGCCAGCAGTATGACAGCGAGCTCCTACGAGCAGTACTTC. It yields the protein CASSMTASSYEQYF.

The V call is TRBV19, the J call TRBJ1-6; a weak D match, TRBD1 (6 bases). The CDR3 runs 14 residues. CDR1 is LNHDA and CDR2 is SQIVND in the germline V gene (reference sequence). The germline V and J ends were trimmed by 3 bases and 10 bases, with 13 bases remaining between them. DNA of the CDR3: TGTGCCAGTAGTATCGGGACAACTCAATCACCCCTCCACTTT. Residues: CASSIGTTQSPLHF. Filled out from reference TRBV19 and TRBJ1-6, the complete variable domain reads DGGITQSPKYLFRKEGQNVTLSCEQNLNHDAMYWYRQDPGQGLRLIYYSQIVNDFQKGDIAEGYSVSREKKESFPLTVTSAQKNPTAFYLCASSIGTTQSPLHFGNGTRLTVT.

The chain carries TRBV11-2 and TRBJ2-5, with D possibly being TRBD2 (7 bases). The CDR3 runs to 15 residues. Trimming removed 7 bases from V and 3 bases from J, with 18 bases in between. In germline, CDR1 is SGHAT, CDR2 FQNNGV. The CDR3 coding sequence is TGTGCCAGCACCCTTGCGGGGGCGGGGAAAGAGACCCAGTACTTC. Amino acid sequence: CASTLAGAGKETQYF.

V and J are TRBV19 and TRBJ1-4, with 7 bases lining up with TRBD1. In germline, CDR1 is LNHDA, CDR2 SQIVND (reference sequence). V was pared by 1 base and J by 0 bases, with 2 bases of the junction left unmatched. The CDR3 contains 16 residues. The CDR3 sequence: CASSIVGTATNEKLFF. The CDR3 DNA sequence: TGTGCCAGTAGTATAGTTGGGACAGCAACTAATGAAAAACTGTTTTTT.

This chain joins TRBV9 and TRBJ2-3, with 10 bases identical to TRBD2. Trimming removed 3 bases from V and 4 bases from J; junction bases left unmatched: 11. Germline CDR1 reads SGDLS; CDR2 reads YYNGEE. The CDR3 has 17 residues. The CDR3 sequence: CASSAVPSGGGADTQYF. For the CDR3, the DNA is TGTGCCAGCAGCGCCGTCCCTAGCGGGGGAGGCGCAGATACGCAGTATTTT.

The chain recombines TRBV28 with TRBJ2-7; D unclear. The germline V gene has CDR1 MDHEN and CDR2 SYDVKM. V shed 3 bases and J shed 9 bases, with 15 bases lying between them. This CDR3 spans 13 amino acids. This CDR3 reads CASSFTRQDWQYF. The CDR3, as DNA: TGTGCCAGCAGTTTCACTCGCCAAGACTGGCAGTACTTC.

Here the CDR3 reads CASSTRTGTAEAFF. Here the CDR3 DNA reads TGTGCCAGCAGTACCCGGACAGGGACGGCTGAAGCTTTCTTT. This chain links TRBV28 with TRBJ1-1; 8 bases fit TRBD1. Germline-derived CDR1 and CDR2 are MDHEN and SYDVKM. CDR3 length: 14 residues. Trimming removed 5 bases from V and 6 bases from J; junction bases left unmatched: 8.

CDR3 region: CASTGTVGYGYTF. The CDR3 DNA reads TGTGCCAGTACGGGGACAGTCGGCTATGGCTACACCTTC. The genes are TRBV10-3 and TRBJ1-2; TRBD1 aligns across 7 bases. The CDR3 runs 13 residues. The V gene end was trimmed by 10 bases and the J gene end by 4 bases; junction bases not matched to a gene: 9. Germline loops: CDR1 ENHRY, CDR2 SYGVKD.

This chain joins TRBV6-4 and TRBJ2-7; D possibly corresponds to TRBD1 (5 bases). V was trimmed by 7 bases and J by 2 bases, leaving 24 bases between them. Per germline, CDR1 MRHNA and CDR2 SNTAGT. This CDR3 has 17 residues. CDR3 DNA sequence: TGTGCCAGCAACTGTTGGCAGGGTTTGAGTATCGCCTACGAGCAGTACTTC. Translating gives CASNCWQGLSIAYEQYF.

A few counts support this clone. This sequence joins TRBV18 and TRBJ1-4; possibly TRBD1 for D (5 bases). CDR1 KGHSH and CDR2 LQKENI come from the germline V gene. The V end was cut by 3 bases, the J end by 8 bases, with 13 bases between. CDR3 length equals 14 residues. The CDR3 loop is CASSPSQRGEKLFF. DNA for the CDR3: TGTGCCAGCTCACCCTCTCAAAGGGGCGAAAAACTGTTTTTT.

This chain links TRBV13 with TRBJ2-7; D is uncertain. V dropped 5 bases and J dropped 3 bases, with 14 bases sitting between them. The CDR3 is made up of 14 amino acids. CDR1 and CDR2 (germline): PRHDT, FYEKMQ (reference sequence). The CDR3 DNA sequence: TGTGCCAGCAGCCTTACTGAGATTGGCTACGAGCAGTACTTC. Translation: CASSLTEIGYEQYF.

The chain is built from TRBV6-5 and TRBJ2-1; D tentatively reads TRBD1 or TRBD2 (5 bases each). The CDR3 runs to 13 residues. Trimming removed 6 bases at V and 8 bases at J, with 14 bases between. Germline values: CDR1 MNHEY, CDR2 SVGAGI. As DNA, the CDR3 is TGTGCCAGCAGAAGGCTTCTGGGGGATGAGCAGTTCTTC. It translates to CASRRLLGDEQFF.

The rearrangement joins TRBV7-9 to TRBJ1-1, with D unclear. The CDR3 covers 12 residues. With 5 bases removed from V and 4 bases from J, the gap between germline ends came to 8 bases. Germline lookup yields CDR1 SEHNR and CDR2 FQNEAQ (reference sequence). CDR3 DNA sequence: TGTGCCAGCAGCATAGGGCCCACTGAAGCTTTCTTT. Translating gives CASSIGPTEAFF.

This clone has only one observation. J is TRBJ1-6 and V is TRBV29-1; D remains unclear. Trimming left V 7 bases short and J 17 bases short, with 12 bases between. Germline V gives CDR1 SQVTM, CDR2 ANQGSEA. The length of the CDR3 is 9 residues. The CDR3 nucleotides are TGCAGCGACCGGTTGAAGGTCCACTTT. The encoded protein is CSDRLKVHF.

The rearrangement links TRBV11-2 to TRBJ1-4; unclear D gene. Germline values: CDR1 SGHAT, CDR2 FQNNGV. V lost 5 bases to trimming and J lost 8 bases, with 9 bases between them. The CDR3 sequence is 12 residues long. The chain's CDR3 is CASSHTREKLFF. The CDR3 bases are TGTGCCAGCAGCCATACCCGGGAAAAACTGTTTTTT. Using reference TRBV11-2 and TRBJ1-4 for the parts outside the CDR3, the full variable domain is EAGVAQSPRYKIIEKRQSVAFWCNPISGHATLYWYQQILGQGPKLLIQFQNNGVVDDSQLPKDRFSAERLKGVDSTLKIQPAKLEDSAVYLCASSHTREKLFFGSGTQLSVL.

This sequence joins TRBV5-1 and TRBJ2-1; 7 nucleotides align to TRBD2. The CDR3 extends over 17 amino acids. Trimming at V came to 3 bases and at J to 3 bases, leaving 12 bases not matched to a gene. CDR1 SGHRS and CDR2 YFSETQ come from the germline V gene. The CDR3 nucleotides are TGCGCCAGCAGCTGGGGTAATCGGGAGGTTGACTACAATGAGCAGTTCTTC. Protein sequence: CASSWGNREVDYNEQFF.

The CDR3 is CASAPSVTYEQYF. CDR3 nucleotide sequence: TGTGCCAGCGCGCCATCAGTGACCTACGAGCAGTACTTC. J is TRBJ2-7 and V is TRBV28; no clear D. The germline gives CDR1 MDHEN, CDR2 SYDVKM. The CDR3 contains 13 residues. The V end lost 8 bases, the J end lost 2 bases, and 13 bases lay between the germline ends. Looking up the rest from reference TRBV28 and TRBJ2-7 gives the full variable domain: DVKVTQSSRYLVKRTGEKVFLECVQDMDHENMFWYRQDPGLGLRLIYFSYDVKMKEKGDIPEGYSVSREKKERFSLILESASTNQTSMYLCASAPSVTYEQYFGPGTRLTVT.

This clone showed up just once. V is TRBV5-1 and J is TRBJ2-1; TRBD2 matches 8 bases. The junction had 5 bases not matched to a gene; V was cut back by 0 bases and J by 9 bases. This CDR3 has 14 residues. Looked up from germline, CDR1 is SGHRS and CDR2 is YFSETQ. As DNA, the CDR3 is TGCGCCAGCAGCTTGGTCCGGGGGGGCCTTGAGCAGTTCTTC. As protein: CASSLVRGGLEQFF.

The chain joins TRBV24-1 to TRBJ1-5; TRBD1 matches 11 bases. The CDR3 extends over 19 amino acids. Germline V CDR1 and CDR2: KGHDR, SFDVKD. V shed 3 bases and J 2 bases; nucleotides not matched to a gene: 11. This CDR3 reads CATSDPGQGASYGNQPQHF. CDR3 bases: TGTGCCACCAGTGATCCCGGACAGGGGGCTTCGTACGGCAATCAGCCCCAGCATTTT.